These 12 T cell receptor beta chains were sequenced from one sample in a study of T-cell memory formation after mild COVID-19. TCRdb reprocessed the 5' RACE reads with MiXCR, giving one entry per CDR3 protein. Among about 600,000 distinct CDR3 sequences listed, roughly a fifth were seen once. The sample taken for sequencing was PBMCs or a T cell subset sorted from them (not recorded which). The receptors stem from an adult woman who had mild COVID-19 (a few samples of this study predate the infection). Cell type and time point are not known.

This rearrangement joins TRBV5-4 to TRBJ2-7; D may be TRBD1 (5 bases). The V end was cut by 2 bases, the J end by 2 bases, with 14 bases between. Germline V gene lookup returns CDR1 SGHNT and CDR2 YYREEE (reference sequence). The CDR3 totals 15 residues. The CDR3 loop is CASSFAGPGTYEQYF. The CDR3 DNA reads as TGTGCCAGCAGCTTCGCAGGGCCAGGGACCTACGAGCAGTACTTC.

This CDR3 is CASSYFGGLAGGNGTGELFF. The CDR3 DNA follows: TGTGCCAGCAGTTATTTTGGAGGACTAGCGGGTGGAAACGGAACCGGGGAGCTGTTTTTT. J is TRBJ2-2 and V is TRBV6-6; 11 bases are shared with TRBD2. This CDR3 contains 20 residues. The V and J ends lost 3 bases and 5 bases, in that order; junction bases with no gene match: 17. The germline gives CDR1 MNHNY, CDR2 SVGAGI (reference sequence).

This clonotype was counted a few times. The chain recombines TRBV20-1 with TRBJ1-1; 8 bases agree with TRBD1. Trimming removed 0 bases from V and 10 bases from J; junction bases left unmatched: 16. The CDR3 contains 16 residues. Germline V lookup: CDR1 DFQATT, CDR2 SNEGSKA (reference sequence). The chain's CDR3 is CSARDYSRQGKSLAFF. As DNA, the CDR3 is TGCAGTGCTAGAGATTACAGCCGACAGGGGAAGTCTTTAGCTTTCTTT.

This chain links TRBV19 with TRBJ2-1; 10 bases map to TRBD2. With V trimmed by 5 bases and J by 4 bases, 5 bases remained unmatched. The CDR3 covers 15 residues. Germline values: CDR1 LNHDA, CDR2 SQIVND (reference sequence). CDR3: CASSPGLAFYNEQFF. CDR3 bases: TGTGCCAGTAGTCCGGGACTAGCGTTTTACAATGAGCAGTTCTTC.

The chain uses TRBV12-3 or TRBV12-4 and TRBJ2-4; 9 bases are shared with TRBD1. The CDR3 extends over 15 amino acids. Unmatched junction bases numbered 9, after V lost 5 bases and J lost 7 bases. CDR3 nucleotides: TGTGCCAGCAGTGGTACAGGGGGCGGCGGGAACATTCAGTACTTC. It translates to CASSGTGGGGNIQYF.

This clonotype was recorded a few times. The J gene is TRBJ2-3, the V gene TRBV29-1; D gene uncertain. V was clipped by 1 base and J by 5 bases, with 13 bases between them. Germline-derived CDR1 and CDR2 are SQVTM and ANQGSEA. The CDR3 totals 14 residues. In DNA, the CDR3 is TGCAGCGTTGAAGCCTCGGACCGCCTAGATACGCAGTATTTT. Protein sequence: CSVEASDRLDTQYF.

This clonotype showed up just a few times. V and J are TRBV10-3 and TRBJ1-5; 7 bases map to TRBD1. With 11 bases clipped from V and 0 bases from J, the junction kept 19 bases outside the gene matches. Germline CDR1 and CDR2: ENHRY and SYGVKD. This CDR3 is built from 18 residues. The CDR3 reads CAVGAAGQPGYSNQPQHF. In DNA, the CDR3 is TGTGCCGTTGGAGCCGCGGGACAGCCGGGTTATAGCAATCAGCCCCAGCATTTT.

The genes are TRBV29-1 and TRBJ2-1; D not resolved. This CDR3 contains 11 residues. The germline V gene encodes CDR1 SQVTM and CDR2 ANQGSEA. V lost 5 bases and J 6 bases, leaving 8 bases between the germline ends. This CDR3 reads CSVHSRNEQFF. The CDR3 DNA reads TGCAGCGTTCATAGTCGCAATGAGCAGTTCTTC.

The chain joins TRBV7-6 to TRBJ2-1; 15 nucleotides align to TRBD2. Trimming cost V 4 bases and J 12 bases; bases outside gene matches: 7. Germline V CDR1 and CDR2: SGHVS, FNYEAQ. This CDR3 comprises 15 residues. The CDR3 here is CASSYPGLAGGGQFF. The CDR3 DNA is TGTGCCAGCAGCTACCCGGGACTAGCGGGGGGCGGGCAGTTCTTC.

The rearrangement uses TRBV3-1 and TRBJ1-2; D not resolved. The CDR3 runs 15 residues. V was shortened by 1 base and J by 0 bases, with 9 bases between the two germline ends. Germline values: CDR1 LGHDT, CDR2 YNNKEL (reference sequence). CDR3 in amino acids: CASSQVGSANYGYTF. DNA for the CDR3: TGTGCCAGCAGCCAAGTAGGATCAGCTAACTATGGCTACACCTTC.

V is TRBV5-1 and J is TRBJ2-3; D uncertain. Germline V gene sequence: CDR1 SGHRS, CDR2 YFSETQ. The V gene lost 4 bases and the J gene lost 6 bases, with 12 bases spanning the gap. There are 13 residues in the CDR3. This CDR3 is CASSRSVGDTQYF. The DNA of the CDR3 is TGCGCCAGCAGCCGATCGGTGGGGGATACGCAGTATTTT. Filled out from reference TRBV5-1 and TRBJ2-3, the complete variable domain reads KAGVTQTPRYLIKTRGQQVTLSCSPISGHRSVSWYQQTPGQGLQFLFEYFSETQRNKGNFPGRFSGRQFSNSRSEMNVSTLELGDSALYLCASSRSVGDTQYFGPGTRLTVL.

In this sample, this clonotype turned up a few times. In DNA form, the CDR3 reads TGTGCCAGCAGTTTAGCGGAAGCGGGAGGGCCTTTCAATGAGCAGTTCTTC. It is translated as CASSLAEAGGPFNEQFF. The chain joins TRBV12-3 or TRBV12-4 to TRBJ2-1, with 10 bases aligning to TRBD2. V gave up 0 bases and J gave up 6 bases; unmatched junction bases: 8. The CDR3 has 17 amino acids.